This T cell receptor (beta chain) was observed in a study of patients and donors after allogeneic stem cell transplantation. TCRdb independently ran MiXCR on the RT-PCR reads; one entry per CDR3 protein. The top ten clones hold 40% to 65% of a sample with 10,000 to 15,000 distinct CDR3 sequences, approximately 26% of them seen once. This clonotype was picked up a small number of times. The CDR3 is made up of 15 amino acids. CDR1 is MGHRA and CDR2 is YSYEKL in the germline V gene. V lost 3 bases, J lost 7 bases, and 6 bases stayed unmatched. Sequences were obtained from blood, either unsorted or a sorted T cell fraction (not recorded which). This receptor was obtained from a human donor who was either an allogeneic HSCT recipient or a stem cell or donor lymphocyte infusion donor (not recorded which). It is not recorded whose cells these are; they may come from a transplant donor. V gene TRBV4-1 combines with J gene TRBJ2-2, with 9 bases matching TRBD2. The CDR3 reads CASSHAGLAFGELFF. CDR3 sequence (DNA): TGCGCCAGCAGCCATGCGGGACTAGCCTTCGGGGAGCTGTTTTTT.